The T cell receptor beta chain under discussion was sequenced for a study of read filtering for tumor transcriptome and immune sequencing. The CDR3 is 13 amino acids. V lost 10 bases and J lost 4; bases outside the gene matches: 8. Germline V gene lookup returns CDR1 ENHRY and CDR2 SYGVKD. This library used roughly 400 ng RNA and molecular barcoded adaptors spanning alpha/delta and beta/gamma chains. TCRdb fed the reads into MiXCR, producing one record per CDR3 protein. The sample has tens of thousands of distinct CDR3 sequences; 20% are singletons. This clonotype was detected a few times. The V and J genes are TRBV10-3 and TRBJ2-5, with 8 positions matching TRBD1. The sequence came from a donor at least 40 years old with multiple myeloma. Sequenced material: a population of CD138-negative cells sorted from bone marrow. The chain's CDR3 is CATLDRVGETQYF. Here the CDR3 DNA reads TGTGCCACTCTGGACAGGGTAGGAGAGACCCAGTACTTC.